This TCR beta chain derives from a study of T cell responses to AZD1222 COVID-19 vaccine. Overall study context: Pooled in the analysis were second doses at about 4 or about 12 weeks. Study results and limitations: Donors, mostly white British, included more females; clonal diversity was possibly underestimated. Sampling that yielded the repertoires occurred only after the peak T cell response.

This clone was counted once. The antigen remains unidentified. The repertoire was sequenced with immunoSEQ multiplex PCR; TCRdb's copy has only in-frame clones and lacks some. Of 80,000 to 90,000 clones in the sample, about 91% were seen once. The ends were cut back, 7 bases at V and 0 bases at J, with 1 base in the middle. This CDR3 contains 11 residues. The germline gives CDR1 MGHRA, CDR2 YSYEKL. This receptor was identified in an adult in good health. Sequencing was performed on peripheral blood, taken on day 0 of AZD1222 vaccination. This rearrangement joins TRBV4-1 to TRBJ2-1; D unresolved. The chain's CDR3 is CASTSYNEQFF. The CDR3 nucleotides are TGCGCCAGCACCTCCTACAATGAGCAGTTCTTC.